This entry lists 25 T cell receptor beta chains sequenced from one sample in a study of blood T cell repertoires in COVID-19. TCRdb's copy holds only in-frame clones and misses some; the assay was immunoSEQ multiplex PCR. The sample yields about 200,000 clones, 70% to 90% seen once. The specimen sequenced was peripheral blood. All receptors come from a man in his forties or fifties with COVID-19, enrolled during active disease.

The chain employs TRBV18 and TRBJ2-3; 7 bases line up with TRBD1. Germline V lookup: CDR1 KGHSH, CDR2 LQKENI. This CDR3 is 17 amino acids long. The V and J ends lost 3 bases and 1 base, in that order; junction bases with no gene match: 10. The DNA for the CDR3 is TGTGCCAGCTCACCCTCGGGGCCAGGGGGAGGCACAGATACGCAGTATTTT. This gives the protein CASSPSGPGGGTDTQYF.

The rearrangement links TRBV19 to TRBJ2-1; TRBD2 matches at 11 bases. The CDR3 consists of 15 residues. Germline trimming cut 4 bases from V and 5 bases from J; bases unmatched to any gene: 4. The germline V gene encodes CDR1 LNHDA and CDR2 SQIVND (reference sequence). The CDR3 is CASSTTSGKNNEQFF. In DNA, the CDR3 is TGTGCCAGTAGTACGACTAGCGGGAAAAACAATGAGCAGTTCTTC.

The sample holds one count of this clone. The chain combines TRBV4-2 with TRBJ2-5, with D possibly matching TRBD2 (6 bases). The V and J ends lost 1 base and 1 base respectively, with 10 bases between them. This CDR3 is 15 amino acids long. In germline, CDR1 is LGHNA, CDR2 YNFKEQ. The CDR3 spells CASSQVQRVQETQYF. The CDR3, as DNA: TGTGCCAGCAGCCAAGTCCAGCGGGTCCAAGAGACCCAGTACTTC.

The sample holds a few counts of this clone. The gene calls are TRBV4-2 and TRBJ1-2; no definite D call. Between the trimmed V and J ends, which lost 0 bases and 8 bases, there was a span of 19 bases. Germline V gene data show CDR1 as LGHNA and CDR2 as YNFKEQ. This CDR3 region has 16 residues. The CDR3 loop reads CASSQEITALEMGYTF. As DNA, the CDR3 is TGTGCCAGCAGCCAAGAGATAACAGCTCTCGAGATGGGCTACACCTTC.

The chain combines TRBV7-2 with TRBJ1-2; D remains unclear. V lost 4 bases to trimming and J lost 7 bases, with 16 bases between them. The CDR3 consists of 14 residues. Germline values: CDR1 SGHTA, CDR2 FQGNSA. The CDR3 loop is CASSSPPFTSGYTF. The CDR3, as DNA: TGTGCCAGCAGCTCCCCCCCTTTTACTTCTGGCTACACCTTC.

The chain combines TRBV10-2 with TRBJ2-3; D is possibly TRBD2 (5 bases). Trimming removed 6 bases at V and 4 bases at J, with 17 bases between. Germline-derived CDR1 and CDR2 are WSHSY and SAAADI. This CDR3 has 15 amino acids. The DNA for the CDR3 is TGCGCCAGCAGCCCACGGGAAGGTAGGCCAGATACGCAGTATTTT. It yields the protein CASSPREGRPDTQYF.

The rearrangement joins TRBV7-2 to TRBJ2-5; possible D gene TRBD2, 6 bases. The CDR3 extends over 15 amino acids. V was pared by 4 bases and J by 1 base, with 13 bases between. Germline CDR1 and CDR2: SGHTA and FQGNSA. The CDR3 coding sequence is TGTGCCAGCAGCTCCATCTTAGCGGCCCAAGAGACCCAGTACTTC. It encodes CASSSILAAQETQYF.

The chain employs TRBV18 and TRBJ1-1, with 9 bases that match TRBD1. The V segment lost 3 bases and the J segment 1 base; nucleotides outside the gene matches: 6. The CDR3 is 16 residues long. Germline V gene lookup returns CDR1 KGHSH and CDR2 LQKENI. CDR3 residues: CASSPTGTGKNTEAFF. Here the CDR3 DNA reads TGTGCCAGCTCACCTACCGGGACAGGGAAGAACACTGAAGCTTTCTTT.

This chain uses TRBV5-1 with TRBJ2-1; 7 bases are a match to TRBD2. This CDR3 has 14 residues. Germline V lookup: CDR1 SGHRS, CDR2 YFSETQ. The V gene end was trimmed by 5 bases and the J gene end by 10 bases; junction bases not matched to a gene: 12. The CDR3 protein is CASRRSGMPGEQFF. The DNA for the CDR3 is TGCGCCAGCAGGAGAAGCGGGATGCCGGGGGAGCAGTTCTTC.

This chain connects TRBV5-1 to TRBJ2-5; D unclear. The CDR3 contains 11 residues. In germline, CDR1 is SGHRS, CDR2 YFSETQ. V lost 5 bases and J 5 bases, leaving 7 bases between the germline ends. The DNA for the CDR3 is TGCGCCAGCAGTCTCGAGGAGACCCAGTACTTC. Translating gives CASSLEETQYF.

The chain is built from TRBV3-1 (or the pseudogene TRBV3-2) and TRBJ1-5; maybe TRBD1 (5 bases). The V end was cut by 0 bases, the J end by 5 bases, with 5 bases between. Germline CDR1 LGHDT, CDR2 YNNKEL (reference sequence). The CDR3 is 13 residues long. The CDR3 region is CASSQETDQPQHF. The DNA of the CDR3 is TGTGCCAGCAGCCAAGAGACAGATCAGCCCCAGCATTTT.

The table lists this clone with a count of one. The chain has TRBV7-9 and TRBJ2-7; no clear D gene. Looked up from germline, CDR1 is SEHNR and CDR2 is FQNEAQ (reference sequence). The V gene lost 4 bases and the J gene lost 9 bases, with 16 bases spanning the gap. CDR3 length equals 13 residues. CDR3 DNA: TGTGCCAGCAGCTCCTCGACTCTTTCGGTGCAGTACTTC. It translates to CASSSSTLSVQYF.

The CDR3: CASSMDRAQHF. The CDR3 region has the DNA TGTGCCAGTAGTATGGACAGGGCCCAGCATTTT. This sequence joins TRBV19 and TRBJ1-5; the match to TRBD1 covers 8 bases. The V segment lost 3 bases and the J segment 11 bases; nucleotides outside the gene matches: 0. This CDR3 is built from 11 residues. CDR1 and CDR2 from the germline V gene are LNHDA and SQIVND (reference sequence).

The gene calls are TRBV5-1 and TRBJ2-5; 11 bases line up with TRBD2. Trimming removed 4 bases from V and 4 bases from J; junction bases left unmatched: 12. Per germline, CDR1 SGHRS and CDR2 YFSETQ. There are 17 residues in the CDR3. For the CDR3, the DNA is TGCGCCAGCAGCCTTAGCGGGAGGGACGGGGTTGGAGAGACCCAGTACTTC. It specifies CASSLSGRDGVGETQYF.

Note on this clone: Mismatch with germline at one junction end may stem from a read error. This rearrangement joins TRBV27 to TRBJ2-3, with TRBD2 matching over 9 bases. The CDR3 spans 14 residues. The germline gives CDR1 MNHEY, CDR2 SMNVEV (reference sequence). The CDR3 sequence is CASNLAGGTDTQYF. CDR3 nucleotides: TGTGCCAGCAATTTAGCGGGGGGCACAGATACGCAGTATTTT.

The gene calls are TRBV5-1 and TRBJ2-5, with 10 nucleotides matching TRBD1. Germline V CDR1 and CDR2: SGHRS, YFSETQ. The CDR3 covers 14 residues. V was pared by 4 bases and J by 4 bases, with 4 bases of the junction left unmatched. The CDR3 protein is CASSQRDRGETQYF. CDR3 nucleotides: TGCGCCAGCAGCCAGAGGGACAGGGGAGAGACCCAGTACTTC. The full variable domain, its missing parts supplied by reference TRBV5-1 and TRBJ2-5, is KAGVTQTPRYLIKTRGQQVTLSCSPISGHRSVSWYQQTPGQGLQFLFEYFSETQRNKGNFPGRFSGRQFSNSRSEMNVSTLELGDSALYLCASSQRDRGETQYFGPGTRLLVL.

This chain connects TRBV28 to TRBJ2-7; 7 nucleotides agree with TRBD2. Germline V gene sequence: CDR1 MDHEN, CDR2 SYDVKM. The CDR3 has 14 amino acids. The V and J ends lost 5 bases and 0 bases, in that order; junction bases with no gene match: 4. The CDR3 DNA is TGTGCCAGCAGTCCGCCGGGAGGCTCCTACGAGCAGTACTTC. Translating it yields CASSPPGGSYEQYF.

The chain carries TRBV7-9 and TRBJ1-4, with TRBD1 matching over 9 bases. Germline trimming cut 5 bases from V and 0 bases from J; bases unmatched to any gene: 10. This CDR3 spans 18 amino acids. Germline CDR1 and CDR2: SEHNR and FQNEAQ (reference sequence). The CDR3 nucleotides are TGTGCCAGCAGCCAGCCACAGGGGGCGGCCGCAACTAATGAAAAACTGTTTTTT. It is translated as CASSQPQGAAATNEKLFF. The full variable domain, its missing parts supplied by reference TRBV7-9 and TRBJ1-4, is DTGVSQNPRHKITKRGQNVTFRCDPISEHNRLYWYRQTLGQGPEFLTYFQNEAQLEKSRLLSDRFSAERPKGSFSTLEIQRTEQGDSAMYLCASSQPQGAAATNEKLFFGSGTQLSVL.

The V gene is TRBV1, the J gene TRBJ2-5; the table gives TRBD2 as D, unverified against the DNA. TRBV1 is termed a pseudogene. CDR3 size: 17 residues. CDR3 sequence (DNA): TGCACCAGCAGCCAAGATCTGCGGGGAGGGCCCCCAGAGACCCAGTACTTC. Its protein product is CTSSQDLRGGPPETQYF.

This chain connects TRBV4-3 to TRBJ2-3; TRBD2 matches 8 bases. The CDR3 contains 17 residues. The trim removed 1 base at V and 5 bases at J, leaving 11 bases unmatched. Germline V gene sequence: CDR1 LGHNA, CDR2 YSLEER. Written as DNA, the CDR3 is TGCGCCAGCAGCCAAGCTCCCTCGGGGGGGCGAAAAGATACGCAGTATTTT. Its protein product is CASSQAPSGGRKDTQYF.

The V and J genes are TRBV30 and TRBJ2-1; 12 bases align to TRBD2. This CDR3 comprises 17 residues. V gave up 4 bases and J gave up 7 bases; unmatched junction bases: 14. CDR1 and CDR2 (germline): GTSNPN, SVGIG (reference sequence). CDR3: CAWTIMGASGRENEQFF. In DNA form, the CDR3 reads TGTGCCTGGACAATAATGGGGGCTAGCGGGAGGGAGAATGAGCAGTTCTTC.

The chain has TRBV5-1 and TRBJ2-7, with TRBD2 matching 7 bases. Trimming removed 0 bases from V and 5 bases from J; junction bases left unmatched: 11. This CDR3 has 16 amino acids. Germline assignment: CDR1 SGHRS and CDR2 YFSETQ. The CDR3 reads CASSLVSGLGIDEQYF. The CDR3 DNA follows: TGCGCCAGCAGCTTGGTTTCCGGACTAGGTATTGACGAGCAGTACTTC.

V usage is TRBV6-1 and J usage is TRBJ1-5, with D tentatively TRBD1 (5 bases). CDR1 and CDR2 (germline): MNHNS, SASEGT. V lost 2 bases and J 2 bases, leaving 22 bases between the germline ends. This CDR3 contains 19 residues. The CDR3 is CASSERGREGYFGNQPQHF. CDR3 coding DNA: TGTGCCAGCAGTGAAAGGGGCAGGGAGGGGTATTTTGGCAATCAGCCCCAGCATTTT.

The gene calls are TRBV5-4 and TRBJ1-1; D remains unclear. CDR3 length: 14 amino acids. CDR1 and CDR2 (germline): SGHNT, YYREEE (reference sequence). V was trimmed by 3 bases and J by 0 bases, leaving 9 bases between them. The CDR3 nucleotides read TGTGCCAGCAGCTACAACCGCATGAACACTGAAGCTTTCTTT. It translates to CASSYNRMNTEAFF.

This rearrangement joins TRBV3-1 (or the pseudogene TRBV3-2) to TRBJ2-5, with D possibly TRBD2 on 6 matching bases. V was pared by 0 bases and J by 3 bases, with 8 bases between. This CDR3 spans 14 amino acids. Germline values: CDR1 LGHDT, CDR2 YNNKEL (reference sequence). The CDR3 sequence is CASSQEGGKETQYF. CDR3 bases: TGTGCCAGCAGCCAAGAGGGGGGAAAAGAGACCCAGTACTTC.